Shown below are 13 T cell receptor beta chains from a single sample sequenced in a study of cytotoxic CD8 clonotypes in ibrutinib-treated CLL. Here immunoSEQ multiplex PCR was the method, and the copy in TCRdb shows in-frame clones only, minus some. The table records approximately 100,000 clones, 58% of them present only once. This sample comprised PBMCs, obtained after 24 months of ibrutinib treatment. The receptors here all came from a human donor with chronic lymphocytic leukemia.

The CDR3: CAWSVYYTGELFF. CDR3 nucleotide sequence: TGTGCCTGGAGTGTGTATTACACCGGGGAGCTGTTTTTT. The rearrangement joins TRBV30 to TRBJ2-2; no reliable D call. V was clipped by 0 bases and J by 3 bases, with 5 bases between them. CDR3 length: 13 amino acids. Germline V gene sequence: CDR1 GTSNPN, CDR2 SVGIG (reference sequence).

The chain uses TRBV7-2 and TRBJ2-3, with TRBD1 matching over 9 bases. Germline V lookup: CDR1 SGHTA, CDR2 FQGNSA. This CDR3 has 19 amino acids. After removal of 2 bases from V and 1 base from J, the junction contained 13 bases not matched to a gene. The CDR3 nucleotides read TGTGCCAGCAGCTTAAGGCTAACAGGGGGCCGAAGCCGCACAGATACGCAGTATTTT. Encoded protein: CASSLRLTGGRSRTDTQYF.

There are a few counts of this clone. This rearrangement joins TRBV29-1 to TRBJ2-7; D possibly corresponds to TRBD2 (7 bases). Germline assignment: CDR1 SQVTM and CDR2 ANQGSEA. The CDR3 is 12 residues long. Trimming stripped 4 bases from V and 6 bases from J, with 13 bases between. CDR3 amino acids: CSVAAGAVEQYF. For the CDR3, the DNA is TGCAGCGTTGCCGCGGGGGCGGTCGAGCAGTACTTC.

This clone was recorded only once. The chain recombines TRBV6-6 with TRBJ1-6; D gene unclear. Looked up from germline, CDR1 is MNHNY and CDR2 is SVGAGI (reference sequence). Deletions cut 5 bases from V and 11 bases from J, with 7 bases between. This CDR3 has 11 amino acids. The CDR3 region is CASSRRAPLHF. CDR3 sequence (DNA): TGTGCCAGCAGTCGAAGGGCACCCCTCCACTTT.

The CDR3 nucleotides read TGTGCCAGCAGTTCCGACACCGGGATTAACTATGGCTACACCTTC. It is translated as CASSSDTGINYGYTF. This chain links TRBV28 with TRBJ1-2; no clear D. From germline, CDR1 is MDHEN and CDR2 SYDVKM. The CDR3 is 15 residues long. V shed 4 bases and J shed 1 base, with 13 bases lying between them.

The V gene is TRBV9, the J gene TRBJ2-1; D is possibly TRBD2 (5 bases). CDR1 and CDR2 (germline): SGDLS, YYNGEE. The germline V and J ends were trimmed by 0 bases and 3 bases, with 13 bases remaining between them. CDR3 length equals 16 residues. The chain's CDR3 is CASSVVSGAYYNEQFF. CDR3 nucleotides: TGTGCCAGCAGCGTAGTGAGCGGAGCTTACTACAATGAGCAGTTCTTC.

V is TRBV5-1 and J is TRBJ2-5; 9 bases map to TRBD2. J was trimmed by 1 base and V by 4 bases; bases with no gene match: 8. Germline V gives CDR1 SGHRS, CDR2 YFSETQ. The CDR3 is 16 residues long. CDR3 DNA: TGCGCCAGCAGCCCCGATATACTAGCGGGCCAAGAGACCCAGTACTTC. Translation gives CASSPDILAGQETQYF. The whole variable domain, remainder taken from reference TRBV5-1 and TRBJ2-5, is KAGVTQTPRYLIKTRGQQVTLSCSPISGHRSVSWYQQTPGQGLQFLFEYFSETQRNKGNFPGRFSGRQFSNSRSEMNVSTLELGDSALYLCASSPDILAGQETQYFGPGTRLLVL.

This clone came up a few times. The rearrangement joins TRBV6-6 to TRBJ1-5; 7 bases are a match to TRBD1. The CDR3 consists of 15 residues. Germline-derived CDR1 and CDR2 are MNHNY and SVGAGI (reference sequence). Losses at the gene ends were 2 bases for V and 0 bases for J; bases not matched to a gene: 1. CDR3 bases: TGTGCCAGCAGTTACGACAGGGCTAGCAATCAGCCCCAGCATTTT. The encoded protein is CASSYDRASNQPQHF.

The genes are TRBV7-2 and TRBJ2-7, with D tentatively TRBD1 (5 bases). V was trimmed by 4 bases and J by 1 base, leaving 11 bases between them. The V gene's germline CDR1 is SGHTA and CDR2 FQGNSA. CDR3 length equals 14 residues. Here the CDR3 reads CASSSTGSSYEQYF. In DNA, the CDR3 is TGTGCCAGCAGCTCAACAGGTTCATCCTACGAGCAGTACTTC.

The chain has TRBV6-1 and TRBJ2-7; 8 bases are a match to TRBD1. CDR1 is MNHNS, CDR2 SASEGT, per germline. The CDR3 contains 13 residues. The V and J ends lost 6 bases and 4 bases, in that order; junction bases with no gene match: 5. The CDR3 nucleotides are TGTGCCAGCAGGGGGGACAGGCTTTACGAGCAGTACTTC. The encoded protein is CASRGDRLYEQYF.

J is TRBJ2-7 and V is TRBV10-3; 8 nucleotides line up with TRBD1. With V trimmed by 3 bases and J by 3 bases, 4 bases remained unmatched. CDR3 size: 14 residues. Germline values: CDR1 ENHRY, CDR2 SYGVKD. This CDR3 reads CAISDTGGFYEQYF. The CDR3 DNA follows: TGTGCCATCAGTGACACAGGGGGGTTCTACGAGCAGTACTTC.

The genes are TRBV5-1 and TRBJ2-1; 13 nucleotides line up with TRBD2. V dropped 2 bases and J dropped 10; count of bases not matched to a gene: 6. CDR1 is SGHRS, CDR2 YFSETQ, per germline. CDR3 length equals 15 residues. CDR3: CASSLRTSGGDEQFF. The CDR3 DNA reads as TGCGCCAGCAGCTTAAGGACTAGCGGGGGAGACGAGCAGTTCTTC.

The chain joins TRBV5-1 to TRBJ2-4; TRBD1 might be the D (6 bases). V gave up 4 bases and J gave up 4 bases, with 9 bases separating them. Germline CDR1 is SGHRS and CDR2 is YFSETQ. This CDR3 has 13 amino acids. The CDR3 DNA reads TGCGCCAGCAGCGGGGGCGGGAAAAACATTCAGTACTTC. This gives the protein CASSGGGKNIQYF. The full variable domain, completed using reference TRBV5-1 and TRBJ2-4, is KAGVTQTPRYLIKTRGQQVTLSCSPISGHRSVSWYQQTPGQGLQFLFEYFSETQRNKGNFPGRFSGRQFSNSRSEMNVSTLELGDSALYLCASSGGGKNIQYFGAGTRLSVL.